The rows below give T cell receptor beta chains drawn from one sample of a study of T cell responses to AZD1222 COVID-19 vaccine. TCRdb's copy holds only in-frame clones and misses some; the assay was immunoSEQ multiplex PCR. The sample consists of 100,000 to 150,000 clones, roughly 90% of them appearing once. The sequencing used peripheral blood, collected on day 0 of AZD1222 vaccination. These receptors were collected from an adult in good health. The CDR3 runs from the conserved cysteine through the conserved F or W. Fields, in order: D gene, J gene, V gene, CDR3 length, clone size, CDR3 DNA, CDR3 protein. D genes are given only for firm matches. Expanded clones are given a class, and other clones once, few, many or no size at all.

d_gene: TRBD2
j_gene: TRBJ2-3
v_gene: TRBV2
len: 17
abundance: -
CDR3nt: TGTGCCAGCAATAGACTAGCGGGGCCTTTGAACACAGATACGCAGTATTTT
CDR3aa: CASNRLAGPLNTDTQYF

d_gene: TRBD1
j_gene: TRBJ1-5
v_gene: TRBV18
len: 18
abundance: -
CDR3nt: TGTGCCAGCTCAGTCAACGCGCCTCTACAGGGGGCTAATCAGCCCCAGCATTTT
CDR3aa: CASSVNAPLQGANQPQHF

d_gene: -
j_gene: TRBJ1-1
v_gene: TRBV6-6
len: 13
abundance: -
CDR3nt: TGTGCCAGCTCATCGGACGGCACTACTGAAGCTTTCTTT
CDR3aa: CASSSDGTTEAFF

d_gene: TRBD2
j_gene: TRBJ2-5
v_gene: TRBV9
len: 16
abundance: -
CDR3nt: TGTGCCAGCAGCGGGGGGCTAGCGGGACCTCAGGAGACCCAGTACTTC
CDR3aa: CASSGGLAGPQETQYF

d_gene: TRBD2
j_gene: TRBJ2-7
v_gene: TRBV11-3
len: 13
abundance: -
CDR3nt: TGTGCCAGCAGCCAGACGGGGGGTAACGAGCAGTACTTC
CDR3aa: CASSQTGGNEQYF

d_gene: -
j_gene: TRBJ1-1
v_gene: TRBV28
len: 14
abundance: -
CDR3nt: TGTGCCAGCAGTCCTGGGACACAGAACACTGAAGCTTTCTTT
CDR3aa: CASSPGTQNTEAFF

d_gene: -
j_gene: TRBJ1-2
v_gene: TRBV28
len: 13
abundance: -
CDR3nt: TGTGCCAGCAACTCCGGGGATAGCTATGGCTACACCTTC
CDR3aa: CASNSGDSYGYTF

d_gene: TRBD2
j_gene: TRBJ2-5
v_gene: TRBV10-1
len: 14
abundance: -
CDR3nt: TGCGCCAGCAATCGACTAGCGGGGCCCCAGACCCAGTACTTC
CDR3aa: CASNRLAGPQTQYF

d_gene: TRBD1
j_gene: TRBJ1-2
v_gene: TRBV28
len: 16
abundance: -
CDR3nt: TGTGCCAGCAGTTTACTGGCTCGGACAGGGATGAGTGGCTACACCTTC
CDR3aa: CASSLLARTGMSGYTF

d_gene: -
j_gene: TRBJ2-7
v_gene: TRBV28
len: 15
abundance: -
CDR3nt: TGTGCCAGCAGTCCCCCACAGGGACCGAGGGGCGAGCAGTACTTC
CDR3aa: CASSPPQGPRGEQYF

d_gene: -
j_gene: TRBJ1-1
v_gene: TRBV30
len: 14
abundance: -
CDR3nt: TGTGCCTGCCCCAGGGCGTCCGAGGTCACTGAAGCTTTCTTT
CDR3aa: CACPRASEVTEAFF

d_gene: TRBD2
j_gene: TRBJ2-5
v_gene: TRBV6-2/TRBV6-3
len: 16
abundance: -
CDR3nt: TGTGCCAGCAGTTCCCGAGCGGGGGGGCGTCAAGAGACCCAGTACTTC
CDR3aa: CASSSRAGGRQETQYF

d_gene: TRBD1
j_gene: TRBJ1-3
v_gene: TRBV29-1
len: 15
abundance: few
CDR3nt: TGCAGCGCTCGCGGACAGGGGAAATCTGGAAACACCATATATTTT
CDR3aa: CSARGQGKSGNTIYF

d_gene: -
j_gene: TRBJ1-2
v_gene: TRBV5-8
len: 15
abundance: -
CDR3nt: TGTGCCAGCCGCCAAGGCTCACATGACGTCTATGGCTACACCTTC
CDR3aa: CASRQGSHDVYGYTF

d_gene: -
j_gene: TRBJ1-2
v_gene: TRBV6-5
len: 12
abundance: -
CDR3nt: TGTGCCAGCAGTTACAGTCAGGGAAGTCCTGGCTTC
CDR3aa: CASSYSQGSPGF

d_gene: -
j_gene: TRBJ1-5
v_gene: TRBV19
len: 14
abundance: -
CDR3nt: TGTGCCAGTAGTATGAGCAGGGCCAATCAGCCCCAGCATTTT
CDR3aa: CASSMSRANQPQHF

d_gene: -
j_gene: TRBJ2-3
v_gene: TRBV9
len: 15
abundance: -
CDR3nt: TGTGCCAGCAGCGTAGCAGGGCTTGAGGGGGATACGCAGTATTTT
CDR3aa: CASSVAGLEGDTQYF

d_gene: -
j_gene: TRBJ1-6
v_gene: TRBV6-5
len: 13
abundance: few
CDR3nt: TGTGCCAGCAGGCTGGAAACTCGGGCACCCCTCCACTTT
CDR3aa: CASRLETRAPLHF

d_gene: -
j_gene: TRBJ2-5
v_gene: TRBV7-9
len: 15
abundance: -
CDR3nt: TGTGCCAGCAGCCCCGGCGGGGTTCGTGGGGAGACCCAGTACTTC
CDR3aa: CASSPGGVRGETQYF

d_gene: -
j_gene: TRBJ1-6
v_gene: TRBV18
len: 15
abundance: -
CDR3nt: TGTGCCAGCTCACCGAACGGGCAGGGGTATTCACCCCTCCACTTT
CDR3aa: CASSPNGQGYSPLHF

d_gene: TRBD2
j_gene: TRBJ2-1
v_gene: TRBV11-2
len: 16
abundance: -
CDR3nt: TGTGCCAGCAGCTTAGTAGCGGGGGGCTCCTACAATGAGCAGTTCTTC
CDR3aa: CASSLVAGGSYNEQFF

d_gene: -
j_gene: TRBJ1-2
v_gene: TRBV28
len: 11
abundance: -
CDR3nt: TGTGCCAGCAGCCAAATCTATGGCTACACCTTC
CDR3aa: CASSQIYGYTF

d_gene: -
j_gene: TRBJ2-7
v_gene: TRBV28
len: 14
abundance: -
CDR3nt: TGTGCCAGCAGGCGGGGGCCTCAAGCCTACGAGCAGTACTTC
CDR3aa: CASRRGPQAYEQYF

d_gene: -
j_gene: TRBJ2-5
v_gene: TRBV27
len: 13
abundance: -
CDR3nt: TGTGCCAGCACGCCAGGGGGGCAAGAGACCCAGTACTTC
CDR3aa: CASTPGGQETQYF

d_gene: -
j_gene: TRBJ1-1
v_gene: TRBV5-6
len: 12
abundance: -
CDR3nt: TGTGCCAGCAGCTTGGCCCTCGCTGAAGCTTTCTTT
CDR3aa: CASSLALAEAFF

d_gene: -
j_gene: TRBJ1-1
v_gene: TRBV28
len: 14
abundance: -
CDR3nt: TGTGCCAGCACCCTTGGGACACAGAACACTGAAGCTTTCTTT
CDR3aa: CASTLGTQNTEAFF

d_gene: -
j_gene: TRBJ1-3
v_gene: TRBV28
len: 13
abundance: -
CDR3nt: TGTGCCAGCAGTGAACTCATGAGAAACACCATATATTTT
CDR3aa: CASSELMRNTIYF

d_gene: -
j_gene: TRBJ1-1
v_gene: TRBV5-6
len: 14
abundance: -
CDR3nt: TGTGCCAGCAGCTGGACTGGGTGGAACACTGAAGCTTTCTTT
CDR3aa: CASSWTGWNTEAFF

d_gene: -
j_gene: TRBJ1-3
v_gene: TRBV7-9
len: 12
abundance: -
CDR3nt: TGTGCCAGCAGCTTAAGTGGAAACACCATATATTTT
CDR3aa: CASSLSGNTIYF

d_gene: TRBD1
j_gene: TRBJ1-2
v_gene: TRBV28
len: 15
abundance: once
CDR3nt: TGTGCCAGCAGTTCCCCCGCCGGGACAGGCGGGGGCTACACCTTC
CDR3aa: CASSSPAGTGGGYTF

d_gene: -
j_gene: TRBJ1-2
v_gene: TRBV10-3
len: 15
abundance: -
CDR3nt: TGTGCCATCCAGGGGCCACAGACAGCTAACTATGGCTACACCTTC
CDR3aa: CAIQGPQTANYGYTF

d_gene: TRBD1
j_gene: TRBJ1-2
v_gene: TRBV7-8
len: 14
abundance: -
CDR3nt: TGTGCCAGCAGCTTAGGAGGGACAGGGTATGGCTACACCTTC
CDR3aa: CASSLGGTGYGYTF

d_gene: TRBD2
j_gene: TRBJ2-7
v_gene: TRBV5-1
len: 16
abundance: -
CDR3nt: TGCGCCAGCAGCTTGAGTAGCGGGGTAAAACGGTACGAGCAGTACTTC
CDR3aa: CASSLSSGVKRYEQYF

d_gene: TRBD1
j_gene: TRBJ1-5
v_gene: TRBV5-4
len: 15
abundance: -
CDR3nt: TGTGCCAGCAGCTTGGGGGGACAGAGGAATCAGCCCCAGCATTTT
CDR3aa: CASSLGGQRNQPQHF

d_gene: -
j_gene: TRBJ2-1
v_gene: TRBV7-9
len: 16
abundance: -
CDR3nt: TGTGCCAGCAGCTTAGATCTAGGGGTGGGTTACAATGAGCAGTTCTTC
CDR3aa: CASSLDLGVGYNEQFF

d_gene: -
j_gene: TRBJ2-1
v_gene: TRBV7-2
len: 13
abundance: -
CDR3nt: TGTGCCAGCAGCTTATCATCCTACAATGAGCAGTTCTTC
CDR3aa: CASSLSSYNEQFF

d_gene: TRBD1
j_gene: TRBJ1-6
v_gene: TRBV29-1
len: 14
abundance: -
CDR3nt: TGCAGCGTTATCGGCGACAGGGAGAATTCACCCCTCCACTTT
CDR3aa: CSVIGDRENSPLHF

d_gene: -
j_gene: TRBJ2-5
v_gene: TRBV19
len: 15
abundance: -
CDR3nt: TGTGCCAGTAGTACCGGACTAGGGGGCGTGGAGACCCAGTACTTC
CDR3aa: CASSTGLGGVETQYF

d_gene: -
j_gene: TRBJ2-3
v_gene: TRBV4-2
len: 16
abundance: -
CDR3nt: TGTGCCAGCAGCCAAGGGGTTGTGGTTAGCACAGATACGCAGTATTTT
CDR3aa: CASSQGVVVSTDTQYF

d_gene: -
j_gene: TRBJ2-7
v_gene: TRBV2
len: 13
abundance: -
CDR3nt: TGTGCCAGCAGTGAGGCCTTTGCCTACGAGCAGTACTTC
CDR3aa: CASSEAFAYEQYF

d_gene: -
j_gene: TRBJ2-4
v_gene: TRBV7-2
len: 16
abundance: -
CDR3nt: TGTGCCAGCAGCTTAAAAGCCCTGGGAGCCAAAAACATTCAGTACTTC
CDR3aa: CASSLKALGAKNIQYF

d_gene: -
j_gene: TRBJ1-5
v_gene: TRBV7-9
len: 16
abundance: -
CDR3nt: TGTGCCAGCAGCTCGGGCGGCGAGGGGAGGGATCAGCCCCAGCATTTT
CDR3aa: CASSSGGEGRDQPQHF

d_gene: TRBD2
j_gene: TRBJ2-1
v_gene: TRBV6-5
len: 15
abundance: -
CDR3nt: TGTGCCAGTACCCCGGGACTAGCGGGCTACAATGAGCAGTTCTTC
CDR3aa: CASTPGLAGYNEQFF

d_gene: TRBD2
j_gene: TRBJ2-1
v_gene: TRBV28
len: 17
abundance: once
CDR3nt: TGTGCCAGCCTAAGACTAGCGGGAGGGGTTGTAAAAAATGAGCAGTTCTTC
CDR3aa: CASLRLAGGVVKNEQFF

d_gene: -
j_gene: TRBJ2-3
v_gene: TRBV7-3
len: 16
abundance: -
CDR3nt: TGTGCCAGCAGCCAACAAAGCGGAACCGTCACAGATACGCAGTATTTT
CDR3aa: CASSQQSGTVTDTQYF

d_gene: -
j_gene: TRBJ2-2
v_gene: TRBV5-1
len: 15
abundance: -
CDR3nt: TGCGCCAGCAGCTTGAGCTCCCTTGGAACCGGGGAGCTGTTTTTT
CDR3aa: CASSLSSLGTGELFF

d_gene: -
j_gene: TRBJ1-1
v_gene: TRBV4-1
len: 14
abundance: -
CDR3nt: TGCGCCAGCGCTGCGAGGGGCCTGAACACTGAAGCTTTCTTT
CDR3aa: CASAARGLNTEAFF